Here is one TCR beta chain with its context. Its antigen is not known. Donation came from healthy HIV-negative adults that had no recent acute infections or vaccinations. Unsorted PBMC DNA underwent sequencing on ten immunoSEQ deep assay plates. TCRdb's table, derived via immunoSEQ multiplex PCR, lists solely in-frame clones and lacks some. In the table there are 450,000 to 500,000 clones, 76% of which are singletons. This record comes from a study of shared clonotypes between healthy human individuals. Overall study findings and caveats: What limited the represented genetic and exposure-history diversity was the small number of donors.

The material sequenced was PBMCs. The receptor comes from a woman in her thirties or forties in good health. Some clones in this sample may be carry-over from other donors' samples.

The CDR3 nucleotides read TGTGCCAGCAGCTTAGGGGATCCAGGAACCTACGAGCAGTACTTC. Encoded protein: CASSLGDPGTYEQYF. This chain links TRBV7-2 with TRBJ2-7; D ambiguous. The CDR3 is 15 amino acids. Germline CDR1 is SGHTA and CDR2 is FQGNSA. Trimming removed 1 base from V and 2 bases from J, with 12 bases in between.